These 28 T cell receptor beta chains came from one sample sequenced in a study of blood T cell repertoires in COVID-19. The repertoire was sequenced with immunoSEQ multiplex PCR; TCRdb's copy has only in-frame clones and lacks some. The data contain roughly 500,000 clones, 80% to 90% of them seen just once; the ten biggest clones take up about 1%. The sample consisted of peripheral blood. All receptors derive from a man in his late teens or twenties with COVID-19, enrolled during active disease.

The chain carries TRBV4-2 and TRBJ2-2, with 7 bases that match TRBD2. Germline-derived CDR1 and CDR2 are LGHNA and YNFKEQ. The CDR3 is 16 amino acids. V shed 5 bases and J 0 bases; nucleotides not matched to a gene: 6. The CDR3 is CASSFEAGANTGELFF. As DNA, the CDR3 is TGTGCCAGCAGCTTTGAGGCGGGGGCGAACACCGGGGAGCTGTTTTTT.

Only one count was recorded for this clone. V usage is TRBV19 and J usage is TRBJ2-4, with 7 bases matching TRBD1. The CDR3 length is 12 residues. Unmatched junction bases numbered 1, after V lost 5 bases and J lost 6 bases. Germline lookup yields CDR1 LNHDA and CDR2 SQIVND (reference sequence). CDR3 protein: CASSPGGNIQYF. CDR3 in DNA: TGTGCCAGTAGTCCAGGGGGAAACATTCAGTACTTC.

The CDR3 bases are TGTGCCAGTAGTATTTTGAGGGTGAACACTGAAGCTTTCTTT. Encoded protein: CASSILRVNTEAFF. The V gene is TRBV19, the J gene TRBJ1-1, with D unresolved. Germline V gene sequence: CDR1 LNHDA, CDR2 SQIVND (reference sequence). V gave up 3 bases and J gave up 0 bases, with 8 bases separating them. The CDR3 has 14 amino acids.

This clone was recorded a few times. The chain carries TRBV5-5 and TRBJ2-7, with TRBD2 matching over 7 bases. CDR1 SGHKS and CDR2 YYEKEE come from the germline V gene (reference sequence). The CDR3 contains 14 residues. The V and J ends lost 1 base and 1 base, in that order; junction bases with no gene match: 2. The CDR3 bases are TGTGCCAGCAGCTTGCTTAGCGGGTCCTACGAGCAGTACTTC. Protein sequence: CASSLLSGSYEQYF.

This chain uses TRBV18 with TRBJ2-7; 9 bases agree with TRBD1. Germline V gene lookup returns CDR1 KGHSH and CDR2 LQKENI. The CDR3 has 14 residues. J gave up 4 bases and V 4 bases, and 5 bases lay outside the gene matches. The CDR3 here is CASSLGTGTYEQYF. The CDR3, as DNA: TGTGCCAGCTCACTAGGGACAGGGACATACGAGCAGTACTTC.

The chain has TRBV5-4 and TRBJ2-7, with D maybe TRBD2 (5 bases). The germline V gene has CDR1 SGHNT and CDR2 YYREEE (reference sequence). Trimming stripped 3 bases from V and 0 bases from J, with 10 bases between. CDR3 size: 14 residues. CDR3 DNA: TGTGCCAGCAGCTCCAACGGGATCTCCTACGAGCAGTACTTC. Amino acids: CASSSNGISYEQYF.

The chain carries TRBV5-4 and TRBJ2-2; D ambiguous. Germline CDR1 reads SGHNT; CDR2 reads YYREEE (reference sequence). This CDR3 has 14 amino acids. Trimming pared 0 bases from V and 6 bases from J, leaving 9 bases between. This CDR3 reads CASSLGQIPGELFF. The CDR3 DNA sequence: TGTGCCAGCAGCTTGGGCCAGATCCCCGGGGAGCTGTTTTTT.

The CDR3, as DNA: TGTGCCAGCGGCGTCCCCAAGCGGGGGGGACTGACTAGCACAGATACGCAGTATTTT. It codes for CASGVPKRGGLTSTDTQYF. The chain joins TRBV5-5 to TRBJ2-3; 10 bases are a match to TRBD2. CDR3 size: 19 residues. The V segment lost 7 bases and the J segment 0 bases; nucleotides outside the gene matches: 17. CDR1 is SGHKS and CDR2 is YYEKEE in the germline V gene (reference sequence).

This chain links TRBV3-1 (or the pseudogene TRBV3-2) with TRBJ2-2; D gene uncertain. CDR1 LGHDT and CDR2 YNNKEL come from the germline V gene (reference sequence). This CDR3 comprises 15 residues. Trimming stripped 4 bases from V and 6 bases from J, with 15 bases between. In DNA form, the CDR3 reads TGTGCCAGCAGCCCCCTCGGTCTCCGGGCCGGGGAGCTGTTTTTT. This translates into CASSPLGLRAGELFF.

V usage is TRBV19 and J usage is TRBJ2-1; maybe TRBD1 (6 bases). Trimming left V 4 bases short and J 7 bases short, with 23 bases between. This CDR3 comprises 17 residues. Germline V CDR1 and CDR2: LNHDA, SQIVND (reference sequence). The CDR3 loop reads CASSTESIQGFNNEQFF. The CDR3 DNA follows: TGTGCCAGTAGTACTGAATCGATACAGGGATTTAATAATGAGCAGTTCTTC. Full variable domain (rest looked up from reference TRBV19 and TRBJ2-1): DGGITQSPKYLFRKEGQNVTLSCEQNLNHDAMYWYRQDPGQGLRLIYYSQIVNDFQKGDIAEGYSVSREKKESFPLTVTSAQKNPTAFYLCASSTESIQGFNNEQFFGPGTRLTVL.

The chain has TRBV11-2 and TRBJ2-1, with TRBD1 matching over 7 bases. The CDR3 runs to 15 residues. V was clipped by 3 bases and J by 0 bases; unmatched bases: 2. The germline V gene has CDR1 SGHAT and CDR2 FQNNGV. CDR3 residues: CASSLDRSSYNEQFF. CDR3 sequence (DNA): TGTGCCAGCAGCTTGGACAGGAGCTCCTACAATGAGCAGTTCTTC.

The chain employs TRBV11-2 and TRBJ2-3; no clear D gene. In germline, CDR1 is SGHAT, CDR2 FQNNGV. The V end was cut by 0 bases, the J end by 5 bases, with 9 bases between. The CDR3 runs to 14 residues. The chain's CDR3 is CASSLELAQDTQYF. The CDR3 DNA is TGTGCCAGCAGCTTAGAATTAGCCCAAGATACGCAGTATTTT.

The rearrangement uses TRBV7-7 and TRBJ2-1; D uncertain. Germline lookup yields CDR1 SSHAT and CDR2 FNYEAQ (reference sequence). V gave up 3 bases and J gave up 7 bases, with 13 bases separating them. The CDR3 consists of 14 residues. The CDR3 loop is CASSFGPGKNEQFF. CDR3 DNA sequence: TGTGCCAGCAGCTTCGGTCCAGGCAAAAATGAGCAGTTCTTC.

The chain combines TRBV5-1 with TRBJ2-7, with D uncertain. Trimming took 0 bases from V and 2 from J, leaving 9 bases between them. This CDR3 region has 14 residues. Germline loops: CDR1 SGHRS, CDR2 YFSETQ. The CDR3 region has the DNA TGCGCCAGCAGCTTGGTGTCAGGCGCCTACGAGCAGTACTTC. Its protein product is CASSLVSGAYEQYF.

The chain has TRBV30 and TRBJ1-2, with 7 bases aligning to TRBD1. Germline CDR1 reads GTSNPN; CDR2 reads SVGIG (reference sequence). V shed 1 base and J 8 bases; nucleotides not matched to a gene: 1. CDR3 length: 11 amino acids. DNA of the CDR3: TGTGCCTGGAGTGCAGGGGGAGGCTACACCTTC. This sequence encodes CAWSAGGGYTF.

This clone was recorded only once. The junction differs from germline at one of its ends, possibly a read error. The rearrangement links TRBV5-4 to TRBJ2-3; D perhaps matches TRBD2 (5 bases). There are 14 residues in the CDR3. Germline V gene data show CDR1 as SGHNT and CDR2 as YYREEE (reference sequence). The CDR3 nucleotides read TGTGCCAGCAGCTCATCTGGACTCCGAGATATGCAGTATTTT. It specifies CASSSSGLRDMQYF.

The gene calls are TRBV27 and TRBJ2-1; no firm D call. CDR1 is MNHEY, CDR2 SMNVEV, per germline (reference sequence). The V and J ends lost 6 bases and 3 bases respectively, with 3 bases between them. CDR3 length equals 11 residues. The CDR3 DNA reads TGTGCCAGCAGCAACTACAATGAGCAGTTCTTC. Its translation: CASSNYNEQFF.

The chain joins TRBV18 to TRBJ2-7; TRBD1 matches 9 bases. V lost 6 bases, J lost 7 bases, and 1 base stayed unmatched. CDR1 KGHSH and CDR2 LQKENI come from the germline V gene. The CDR3 is made up of 11 amino acids. The CDR3 DNA reads as TGTGCCAGCTCCGGGACAGGGGAGCAGTACTTC. This codes for CASSGTGEQYF. Based on the CDR3 plus reference TRBV18 and TRBJ2-7, the full variable domain is NAGVMQNPRHLVRRRGQEARLRCSPMKGHSHVYWYRQLPEEGLKFMVYLQKENIIDESGMPKERFSAEFPKEGPSILRIQQVVRGDSAAYFCASSGTGEQYFGPGTRLTVT.

This sequence joins TRBV18 and TRBJ1-2; 10 bases are shared with TRBD1. This CDR3 region has 15 residues. Germline assignment: CDR1 KGHSH and CDR2 LQKENI. Germline trimming cut 4 bases from V and 8 bases from J; bases unmatched to any gene: 10. CDR3 nucleotide sequence: TGTGCCAGCTCACTCACGCGGACAGGGGGGGACGGCTACACCTTC. This translates into CASSLTRTGGDGYTF.

This chain links TRBV7-2 with TRBJ2-2; 8 nucleotides line up with TRBD2. The V gene end was trimmed by 6 bases and the J gene end by 7 bases; junction bases not matched to a gene: 13. The CDR3 is made up of 16 amino acids. In germline, CDR1 is SGHTA, CDR2 FQGNSA. The chain's CDR3 is CASRPAGTRVGGELFF. The CDR3 DNA is TGTGCCAGCAGACCCGCCGGGACTAGGGTAGGCGGGGAGCTGTTTTTT.

This chain joins TRBV2 and TRBJ2-4, with 8 bases matching TRBD1. Germline assignment: CDR1 SNHLY and CDR2 FYNNEI. V was pared by 3 bases and J by 7 bases, with 5 bases of the junction left unmatched. CDR3 length equals 14 residues. Here the CDR3 DNA reads TGTGCCAGCAGTGATAGCCAGGGGGCGAACATTCAGTACTTC. This sequence encodes CASSDSQGANIQYF.

The genes are TRBV7-2 and TRBJ2-1, with D perhaps matching TRBD1 (6 bases). CDR1 is SGHTA and CDR2 is FQGNSA in the germline V gene. V was shortened by 2 bases and J by 9 bases, with 11 bases between the two germline ends. CDR3 length equals 13 residues. CDR3 sequence (DNA): TGTGCCAGCAGCTTATACAGGGAAGCTGAGCAGTTCTTC. It encodes CASSLYREAEQFF. Filled out from reference TRBV7-2 and TRBJ2-1, the complete variable domain reads GAGVSQSPSNKVTEKGKDVELRCDPISGHTALYWYRQSLGQGLEFLIYFQGNSAPDKSGLPSDRFSAERTGGSVSTLTIQRTQQEDSAVYLCASSLYREAEQFFGPGTRLTVL.

This chain uses TRBV23-1 with TRBJ2-7; weak D call: TRBD1 (6 bases). TRBV23-1 is classed as an ORF, of uncertain function. The germline V and J ends were trimmed by 4 bases and 7 bases, with 23 bases remaining between them. The CDR3 is 16 amino acids. CDR3 DNA sequence: TGCGCCAGCAGTCCGGCCGAGGGGGACCCACTACGAGAGCAGTACTTC. Residues: CASSPAEGDPLREQYF.

This chain joins TRBV11-3 and TRBJ1-2, with D perhaps TRBD1 (5 bases). The CDR3 is made up of 13 amino acids. V was pared by 1 base and J by 4 bases, with 7 bases between. Germline-derived CDR1 and CDR2 are SGHNT and YENEEA. Here the CDR3 reads CASSLAGFYGYTF. The CDR3 coding sequence is TGTGCCAGCAGCTTAGCAGGGTTCTATGGCTACACCTTC.

The gene calls are TRBV7-9 and TRBJ2-5, with 11 nucleotides matching TRBD2. Losses at the gene ends were 6 bases for V and 4 bases for J; bases not matched to a gene: 4. Germline CDR1 reads SEHNR; CDR2 reads FQNEAQ (reference sequence). The CDR3 runs to 14 residues. The CDR3 DNA is TGTGCCAGCAGAAAACTAGCGGGGGTAGAGACCCAGTACTTC. Translating it yields CASRKLAGVETQYF.

V and J are TRBV20-1 and TRBJ1-1; possibly TRBD1 for D (6 bases). Germline-derived CDR1 and CDR2 are DFQATT and SNEGSKA (reference sequence). Trimming took 3 bases from V and 5 from J, leaving 25 bases between them. CDR3 length equals 17 residues. In nucleotides, the CDR3 is TGCAGTGCTAGTGGCCAGGGGATGCGGGGGGCAAAGACTGAAGCTTTCTTT. Amino acids: CSASGQGMRGAKTEAFF.

The V and J genes are TRBV2 and TRBJ2-1; 10 bases map to TRBD1. CDR1 and CDR2 from the germline V gene are SNHLY and FYNNEI. J gave up 1 base and V 4 bases, and 16 bases lay outside the gene matches. This CDR3 is 20 amino acids long. DNA of the CDR3: TGTGCCAGCAGTGTCTCCATGAACCGGGACAGGGGAAGGTCCTACAATGAGCAGTTCTTC. It codes for CASSVSMNRDRGRSYNEQFF.

The V and J genes are TRBV7-3 and TRBJ2-1, with 7 bases aligning to TRBD2. Per germline, CDR1 SGHTA and CDR2 FQGTGA. J lost 5 bases, V lost 3 bases, and 7 bases had no gene match. CDR3 length equals 15 residues. DNA of the CDR3: TGTGCCAGCAGCTTCGGGGCGGGAGAGGACAATGAGCAGTTCTTC. Amino acid sequence: CASSFGAGEDNEQFF.